This T cell receptor (beta chain) stems from a study of blood T cells in healthy people across ages. Next came a second PCR, run for roughly 6 to 11 cycles, which used a sample-barcoded 5' primer along with a J-beta primer mix. TCRdb independently ran MiXCR on the 5' RACE reads; one entry per CDR3 protein. Of approximately 1.5 million distinct CDR3 sequences listed, approximately 39% are singletons. Staff drew about 10 milliliters of peripheral blood from each donor. In the case of this clonotype: Its antigen remains unidentified.

Notes on the study in general: The fall in TCR beta diversity per million T cells was roughly linear with age.

The CDR3 is 15 residues long. Germline CDR1 is SGHRS and CDR2 is YFSETQ. The sample was blood. The chain has TRBV5-1 and TRBJ2-1; 12 bases fit TRBD1. The DNA end lines up better with TRBJ2-7; the J call may be wrong. This TCR was recovered from a woman younger than 35 in good health. For the CDR3, the DNA is TGCGCCAGCAGCTCTACCGGGACAGGGGGCAACGAGCAGTACTTC. It translates to CASSSTGTGGNEQYF.